The clone carrying this TCR beta chain was recorded a few times. Its specificity is unknown. This record comes from a study of identical twins. Study results and caveats: Invariant MAIT and iNKT cells are populations that could partly confound zero-insertion analyses.

The germline CDR1 and CDR2 sequences are SGHRS and YFSETQ. After removal of 2 bases from V and 0 bases from J, the junction contained 16 bases not matched to a gene. This CDR3 comprises 19 residues. Template switching added a universal primer binding site, and final cDNA carried unique molecular identifiers. TCRdb redid the calling of the 5' RACE reads with MiXCR, one entry per CDR3 protein. The data show hundreds of thousands of distinct CDR3 sequences, 12% seen once. This sample also appeared in a second study, on yellow fever vaccine responses in identical twins. As reported in that work: After vaccination, twins' T cell response reportedly seemed partly convergent, partly personalized.

The source of this sequence is a woman aged 18-35 years in good health. Sequenced sample: PBMCs. The V and J genes are TRBV5-1 and TRBJ2-7; TRBD1 aligns across 8 bases. The chain's CDR3 is CASSFREQGDHLDSYEQYF. DNA for the CDR3: TGCGCCAGCAGCTTTAGGGAACAGGGGGATCACCTCGACTCCTACGAGCAGTACTTC.